This T cell receptor (beta chain) was captured by sequencing in a study of vaccination effects on CD4 cells after COVID-19. Overall study context: Sampling occurred a median 72 days post second dose, range 14 to 241.

A word on this clone: What it binds is not known.

TCRdb's table, derived via immunoSEQ multiplex PCR, lists solely in-frame clones and lacks some. The table records about 66,000 clones, around 85% of them present only once. The junction had 4 bases not matched to a gene; V was cut back by 1 base and J by 10 bases. Germline-derived CDR1 and CDR2 are LGHDT and YNNKEL (reference sequence). This CDR3 is 14 amino acids long. Cultured cells yielded isolated CD4+ T cells after approximately nine days. BNT162b2 vaccine or mRNA-1273 vaccine was given to participants in two doses. Half-medium replacement with IL-2 medium occurred on days 3 and 7. This receptor was identified in a human donor who received a COVID-19 vaccine. This chain joins TRBV3-1 (or the pseudogene TRBV3-2) and TRBJ2-1, with TRBD1 matching 10 bases. The input for sequencing was CD4+ T cells from PBMCs cultured without peptide, taken after COVID-19 vaccination. CDR3 residues: CASSQGQGAGEQFF. DNA for the CDR3: TGTGCCAGCAGCCAAGGACAGGGGGCCGGGGAGCAGTTCTTC.